This TCR beta chain was found in a study of molecular identifiers for immune sequencing clone quantification. Bulk libraries came from a prior protocol with listed TCR primers. Each CDR3 protein is one row after TCRdb ran MiXCR on the PCR reads. Of 400,000 to 600,000 distinct CDR3 sequences listed, about a fifth are singletons. With respect to this clonotype: This sequence may be a read error, since a much larger clone differs from it by one base.

Every naive CD8 library was made from between roughly 18,000 and 1,100,000 sorted cells with 10%, 30% or 50% RNA. The CDR3 covers 17 residues. Trimming took off 0 bases at V and 0 bases at J, with 14 bases between the two ends. Germline CDR1 SGHDT, CDR2 YYEEEE. The sequencing input was naive CD8+ T cells from blood, with Jurkat cell RNA spiked in. As to subset: FACS-sorted CD8+CD4-CCR7+CD45RA+ naive T cells. This clonotype originated in a human donor in good health. Some libraries in this study had Jurkat cell RNA spiked in. V usage is TRBV5-6 and J usage is TRBJ2-3; D is uncertain. The CDR3 DNA reads as TGTGCCAGCAGCTTGGCCGTCCGGACGACTAGCACAGATACGCAGTATTTT. Translating it yields CASSLAVRTTSTDTQYF.